This is a list of T cell receptor beta chains from one sample in a study of vaccination and CD4 T cells after COVID-19. Their antigens are not known. TCRdb called the PCR reads again in MiXCR, with one record for every CDR3 protein. Here the sample spans 3,900 or so distinct CDR3 sequences, around 40% being singletons. The material sequenced was CD4+ T cells from blood, cultured in vitro. These receptors all stem from a human donor who had recovered from COVID-19. CDR3s include the opening cysteine and the closing phenylalanine or tryptophan. A D gene is named only where the DNA matches it firmly. Size tells how often a clone was seen (once, few, many) or the class of an expanded clone, and some rows leave it out.

TRBJ2-5	TRBV20-1	medium-sized	.	TGCAGTGCTAGTCAAGGGGGTACGGAGACCCAGTACTTC	CSASQGGTETQYF
TRBJ1-2	TRBV15	.	TRBD1	TGTGCCACCAGCAGCGACAGGGGTCGTGGCTACACCTTC	CATSSDRGRGYTF
TRBJ1-3	TRBV28	.	TRBD1	TGTGCCAGCAGTTTGGGTGGGACAGCTGGAAACACCATATATTTT	CASSLGGTAGNTIYF
TRBJ1-6	TRBV12-3/TRBV12-4	large	.	TGTGCCAGCAGTTTTTCAGGGGAACTCTCACCCCTCCACTTT	CASSFSGELSPLHF
TRBJ1-1	TRBV6-5	.	.	TGTGCCAGCAGTTTCAATACAGGGTCCAGGCGCACTGAAGCTTTCTTT	CASSFNTGSRRTEAFF
TRBJ2-5	TRBV5-1	.	.	TGCGCCAGCAGCCCCGGACAGTCTCAAGAGACCCAGTACTTC	CASSPGQSQETQYF
TRBJ1-5	TRBV2	few	.	TGTGCCAGCAAGGGGGTTGGCAATCAGCCCCAGCATTTT	CASKGVGNQPQHF
TRBJ2-1	TRBV7-3	.	TRBD2	TGTGCCAGCAGCTTGGGGACTAGCGGGAGCAATGAGCAGTTCTTC	CASSLGTSGSNEQFF
TRBJ1-5	TRBV30	few	TRBD1	TGTGCCTGGAGTGTACAGGGGAATCAGCCCCAGCATTTT	CAWSVQGNQPQHF
TRBJ2-1	TRBV24-1	.	.	TGTGCCACCAGTGAAAAGGCCCACAATGAGCAGTTCTTC	CATSEKAHNEQFF
TRBJ2-2	TRBV6-2/TRBV6-3	.	.	TGTGCCAGCAGCCCCCGAGGGGAGCACTGGACCCGGAAAATGCGCGCGAACACCGGGGAGCTGTTTTTT	CASSPRGEHWTRKMRANTGELFF
TRBJ1-1	TRBV19	.	.	TGTGCCAGTAGTCCTTACGGGCCCACTGAAGCTTTCTTT	CASSPYGPTEAFF
TRBJ2-2	TRBV21-1	few	.	TGTGCCAGCAGCAAATATCCGACTAGCAGACTCACCGGGGAGCTGTTTTTT	CASSKYPTSRLTGELFF
TRBJ2-2	TRBV7-2	.	TRBD2	TGTGCCAGCAGCCCAATAGCTAGCGGGAGGGCCGGGGAGCTGTTTTTT	CASSPIASGRAGELFF
TRBJ2-3	TRBV20-1	.	TRBD2	TGCAGTGCTAGAGCTTTGATAGCGGGAGCGGCAGATACGCAGTATTTT	CSARALIAGAADTQYF
TRBJ2-3	TRBV12-3/TRBV12-4	.	.	TGTGCCAGCAGTCGCGGAGGGCGGGCCACAGATACGCAGTATTTT	CASSRGGRATDTQYF
TRBJ2-1	TRBV21-1	.	.	TGTGCCAGCAGCAAAGCCCCCCGTGGGGGGCCAGAGCAGTTCTTC	CASSKAPRGGPEQFF
TRBJ1-6	TRBV18	.	.	TGTGCCAGCTCACCAGAAGGGGCCGTTTCACCCCTCCACTTT	CASSPEGAVSPLHF
TRBJ2-4	TRBV20-1	few	.	TGCAGTGCTGCCCGGACAGAAGCCAAAAACATTCAGTACTTC	CSAARTEAKNIQYF
TRBJ2-5	TRBV5-1	.	.	TGCGCCAGCAGGCGGGAAGGAGAGACCCAGTACTTC	CASRREGETQYF
TRBJ2-2	TRBV19	.	TRBD1	TGTGCCAGTAGTAGACGGACAGGGGAGAACACCGGGGAGCTGTTTTTT	CASSRRTGENTGELFF
TRBJ2-5	TRBV2	.	TRBD2	TGTGCCAGCACCGCCGGGCTAGCGGGGGGGTGGGAGACCCAGTACTTC	CASTAGLAGGWETQYF
TRBJ2-2	TRBV4-3	.	.	TGCGCCAGCAGCCAAGAAGTACACAGCCGTTTGAACACCGGGGAGCTGTTTTTT	CASSQEVHSRLNTGELFF
TRBJ1-4	TRBV15	once	.	TGTGCCACCAGCAGAGATTTTATAGGCGCTAATGAAAAACTGTTTTTT	CATSRDFIGANEKLFF
TRBJ1-1	TRBV6-2/TRBV6-3	few	TRBD1	TGTGCCAGCAGAGAGTACGGGACAGTTCCTGAAGCTTTCTTT	CASREYGTVPEAFF
TRBJ1-1	TRBV6-1	few	TRBD1	TGTGCCAGCAGTCCACGGACAGGCTTAGGGGCGAACACTGAAGCTTTCTTT	CASSPRTGLGANTEAFF
TRBJ1-2	TRBV20-1	.	.	TGCAGTGCCCAGGGACTTTCCTATGGCTACACCTTC	CSAQGLSYGYTF
TRBJ2-7	TRBV18	.	.	TGTGCCAGCTCACTCAGGGTTCGGGACGAGCAGTACTTC	CASSLRVRDEQYF
TRBJ2-7	TRBV20-1	.	.	TGCAGTGCTAGTCTGAGGGAGTCCGAGCAGTACTTC	CSASLRESEQYF
TRBJ1-2	TRBV11-2	.	TRBD1	TGTGCCAGCAGCTTCACCTCGACAGGGAACTATGGCTACACCTTC	CASSFTSTGNYGYTF
TRBJ1-1	TRBV6-5	once	TRBD1	TGTGCCAGCAGTTACTCGGGGACAGTGAACACTGAAGCTTTCTTT	CASSYSGTVNTEAFF